This T cell receptor (beta chain) was observed in a study of T cells expressing NK-cell markers. Regarding the study as a whole: NKG2C+ dominant clonotypes from over five donors made up roughly 1.0-7.0% of CD8+ T cells.

TCRdb reanalyzed the 5' RACE reads and collapses them to one entry per CDR3 protein, without DNA. Its table records 350,000 to 400,000 distinct CDR3 sequences. With respect to this clonotype: Its antigen remains unknown.

Germline-derived CDR1 and CDR2 are LGHDT and YNNKEL (reference sequence). CDR3 size: 15 residues. The rearrangement uses TRBV3-1 and TRBJ2-5. The material sequenced was blood T cells: a sorted CD56 or NKG2C T cell subset, CD4+ or CD8+ T cells, or bulk PBMC T cells (not recorded which). The sequence derives from a woman aged 45-65 years in good health. The CDR3: CASSQRARSQETQYF.